Following are 14 T cell receptor beta chains from one sample sequenced in a study of shared clonotypes between healthy human individuals. Profiling relied on immunoSEQ multiplex PCR, and the TCRdb table lists in-frame clones only, not all of them. The sample includes over a million clones, under 99% of them seen just once. Sample: naive CD4+ T cells sorted from blood. Indicated subset: CD45RA+ positively selected. These receptor sequences come from a man aged 30 to 45 in good health.

V and J are TRBV2 and TRBJ1-2; D call uncertain. V dropped 2 bases and J dropped 5 bases, with 9 bases sitting between them. Germline loops: CDR1 SNHLY, CDR2 FYNNEI. CDR3 length equals 13 residues. CDR3 DNA: TGTGCCAGCAGTGAACCAGGACCTTATGGCTACACCTTC. Its protein is CASSEPGPYGYTF.

The rearrangement uses TRBV28 and TRBJ2-5; 13 bases align to TRBD2. The CDR3 has 17 amino acids. The germline V gene has CDR1 MDHEN and CDR2 SYDVKM. The junction had 10 bases not matched to a gene; V was cut back by 3 bases and J by 6 bases. DNA of the CDR3: TGTGCCAGCAGTTTTACTAGCGGGAGGGCCCAATGGAAGACCCAGTACTTC. This sequence encodes CASSFTSGRAQWKTQYF.

The CDR3 region is CASSRPSDVLTF. DNA of the CDR3: TGTGCCAGCAGCCGGCCCTCGGACGTCCTGACTTTC. The chain joins TRBV7-3 to TRBJ2-6; D remains ambiguous. From germline, CDR1 is SGHTA and CDR2 FQGTGA. CDR3 length: 12 residues. Trimming cost V 5 bases and J 11 bases, with 10 bases left between them.

As regards this clone: The sample holds other DNA sequences that translate to the same CDR3. This chain connects TRBV9 to TRBJ1-4; TRBD1 matches 9 bases. The CDR3 is 14 residues long. V lost 0 bases to trimming and J lost 6 bases; unmatched junction nucleotides: 0. From germline, CDR1 is SGDLS and CDR2 YYNGEE. The CDR3 DNA sequence: TGTGCCAGCAGCGTAGGACAGGGGGATGAAAAACTGTTTTTT. Translation: CASSVGQGDEKLFF. Complete variable domain (other parts from reference TRBV9 and TRBJ1-4): DSGVTQTPKHLITATGQRVTLRCSPRSGDLSVYWYQQSLDQGLQFLIQYYNGEERAKGNILERFSAQQFPDLHSELNLSSLELGDSALYFCASSVGQGDEKLFFGSGTQLSVL.

This chain connects TRBV6-1 to TRBJ2-7; 9 bases agree with TRBD1. Looked up from germline, CDR1 is MNHNS and CDR2 is SASEGT. This CDR3 contains 14 residues. The junction had 5 bases not matched to a gene; V was cut back by 6 bases and J by 2 bases. CDR3 bases: TGTGCCAGCAGGGGGACAGGGCCCCCCTACGAGCAGTACTTC. Amino acids: CASRGTGPPYEQYF.

The J gene is TRBJ2-7, the V gene TRBV11-2, with 12 bases that match TRBD2. V trimming: 5 bases; J trimming: 0 bases; junction bases outside the gene matches: 5. The germline gives CDR1 SGHAT, CDR2 FQNNGV. The CDR3 loop spans 16 amino acids. In DNA form, the CDR3 reads TGTGCCAGCAGCCTAGGGACTAGCGGGCACTCCTACGAGCAGTACTTC. Translated: CASSLGTSGHSYEQYF.

The chain recombines TRBV21-1 with TRBJ2-1; the table names TRBD1, a call not compared with the DNA. TRBV21-1 is termed a pseudogene. This CDR3 is 15 amino acids long. The CDR3, as DNA: TGTGCCAGCAGCAAAGTCCCGAGTCAGGGGAGTGAGCAGTTCTTC. Translated, it gives CASSKVPSQGSEQFF.

This chain uses TRBV29-1 with TRBJ2-1, with 8 positions matching TRBD1. Germline CDR1 reads SQVTM; CDR2 reads ANQGSEA. The ends lost 7 bases at V and 4 bases at J; junction bases unmatched: 12. The CDR3 runs 15 residues. The chain's CDR3 is CSAITPGQEYNEQFF. The CDR3 region has the DNA TGCAGCGCCATTACTCCGGGACAGGAGTACAATGAGCAGTTCTTC.

This chain joins TRBV5-6 and TRBJ1-2; a weak D match, TRBD1 (5 bases). This CDR3 region has 13 residues. Per germline, CDR1 SGHDT and CDR2 YYEEEE. The V gene lost 1 base and the J gene lost 8 bases, with 12 bases spanning the gap. The CDR3 loop reads CASSLFRGLGYTF. The DNA of the CDR3 is TGTGCCAGCAGCTTGTTTAGGGGCCTCGGCTACACCTTC.

The rearrangement joins TRBV7-9 to TRBJ2-7; D could derive from TRBD1 or TRBD2 (6 bases each). The CDR3 is made up of 17 amino acids. Germline loops: CDR1 SEHNR, CDR2 FQNEAQ (reference sequence). V lost 1 base and J 3 bases, leaving 19 bases between the germline ends. The CDR3 loop reads CASSLGKQGGTFYEQYF. The CDR3 nucleotides read TGTGCCAGCAGCTTAGGGAAGCAAGGGGGGACCTTCTACGAGCAGTACTTC.

The V and J genes are TRBV10-3 and TRBJ2-7, with D possibly being TRBD2 (5 bases). The CDR3 has 11 amino acids. CDR1 and CDR2 from the germline V gene are ENHRY and SYGVKD. V shed 10 bases and J shed 1 base, with 8 bases lying between them. The DNA of the CDR3 is TGTGCCACCCGGGATTCCTACGAGCAGTACTTC. Its protein is CATRDSYEQYF.

V and J are TRBV6-5 and TRBJ2-2; D remains ambiguous. Germline values: CDR1 MNHEY, CDR2 SVGAGI. The V end lost 6 bases, the J end lost 6 bases, and 11 bases lay between the germline ends. The CDR3 contains 13 residues. CDR3 nucleotides: TGTGCCAGCAGGGCGGCGTCCCCCGGGGAGCTGTTTTTT. This codes for CASRAASPGELFF.

The genes are TRBV6-5 and TRBJ2-3; no firm D call. Trimming pared 2 bases from V and 3 bases from J, leaving 15 bases between. Germline V gene data show CDR1 as MNHEY and CDR2 as SVGAGI. This CDR3 spans 16 amino acids. Here the CDR3 reads CASSYRQVKGTDTQYF. DNA for the CDR3: TGTGCCAGCAGTTACAGGCAGGTCAAAGGTACAGATACGCAGTATTTT.

The chain couples TRBV10-3 to TRBJ2-1, with 11 bases lining up with TRBD2. Trimming at V came to 2 bases and at J to 1 base, leaving 7 bases not matched to a gene. This CDR3 is 18 amino acids long. Germline-derived CDR1 and CDR2 are ENHRY and SYGVKD. The DNA of the CDR3 is TGTGCCATCAGTGAGACTAGCGGGAGTGTTAGTTCCTACAATGAGCAGTTCTTC. Protein sequence: CAISETSGSVSSYNEQFF.